The 22 T cell receptor beta chains below were found in one sample sequenced in a study of blood T cell repertoires in COVID-19. This table comes from immunoSEQ multiplex PCR, and its TCRdb copy is limited to in-frame clones, with some not included. The sample records 96,000 or so clones, about 88% being singletons. Sequenced material: peripheral blood. These receptors were taken from an elderly woman with acute or convalescent COVID-19.

DNA for the CDR3: TGTGCCAGCGCCTCTCGTCCATCGGGGGGTGACACCGGGGAGCTGTTTTTT. This gives the protein CASASRPSGGDTGELFF. The chain has TRBV7-3 and TRBJ2-2; 7 bases are a match to TRBD2. J was trimmed by 3 bases and V by 8 bases; bases with no gene match: 15. The length of the CDR3 is 17 residues. Germline V CDR1 and CDR2: SGHTA, FQGTGA.

The chain carries TRBV15 and TRBJ1-4; D perhaps matches TRBD1 (5 bases). In germline, CDR1 is LNHNV, CDR2 YYDKDF (reference sequence). This CDR3 region has 14 residues. The germline V and J ends were trimmed by 4 bases and 7 bases, with 13 bases remaining between them. In DNA form, the CDR3 reads TGTGCCACCAGCAAGACAGTCCGCTCTGAAAAACTGTTTTTT. This gives the protein CATSKTVRSEKLFF.

V and J are TRBV28 and TRBJ1-6; D is perhaps TRBD1 (5 bases). CDR1 is MDHEN, CDR2 SYDVKM, per germline. The CDR3 runs to 13 residues. Trimming shortened V by 8 bases and J by 4 bases, and 9 bases separated the two germline ends. This CDR3 reads CASLGGYNSPLHF. In DNA form, the CDR3 reads TGTGCCAGCCTGGGGGGTTATAATTCACCCCTCCACTTT.

This clone appeared once. J is TRBJ1-3 and V is TRBV7-2; TRBD1 matches at 9 bases. The CDR3 contains 18 residues. Unmatched junction bases numbered 7, after V lost 1 base and J lost 0 bases. In germline, CDR1 is SGHTA, CDR2 FQGNSA. The CDR3 DNA reads TGTGCCAGCAGCTTAGAGTCCTGGACAGGGGCCTCTGGAAACACCATATATTTT. Its translation is CASSLESWTGASGNTIYF.

This clone has a handful of counts. V usage is TRBV11-2 and J usage is TRBJ1-1; 7 bases are a match to TRBD1. The CDR3 totals 16 residues. After removal of 1 base from V and 1 base from J, the junction contained 6 bases not matched to a gene. Germline lookup yields CDR1 SGHAT and CDR2 FQNNGV. Written as DNA, the CDR3 is TGTGCCAGCAGCTTAGGAGGTTGGACAGGGAACACTGAAGCTTTCTTT. It encodes CASSLGGWTGNTEAFF.

The CDR3 region is CASSRTVGEAFF. CDR3 sequence (DNA): TGTGCCAGTAGCCGGACAGTAGGCGAAGCTTTCTTT. V is TRBV19 and J is TRBJ1-1; D may be TRBD1 (6 bases). V was shortened by 6 bases and J by 8 bases, with 13 bases between the two germline ends. The CDR3 is 12 amino acids. Germline values: CDR1 LNHDA, CDR2 SQIVND (reference sequence).

The chain links TRBV4-2 to TRBJ1-5; tentatively, D is TRBD1 (6 bases). The germline gives CDR1 LGHNA, CDR2 YNFKEQ. The CDR3 loop spans 18 amino acids. V was shortened by 2 bases and J by 5 bases, with 22 bases between the two germline ends. The CDR3 DNA follows: TGTGCCAGCAGCCAACATTTTCAGGGGAGGGGAGGACATCAGCCCCAGCATTTT. Translated: CASSQHFQGRGGHQPQHF.

The chain employs TRBV27 and TRBJ2-4, with D possibly being TRBD2 (6 bases). CDR1 and CDR2 (germline): MNHEY, SMNVEV (reference sequence). The V end was cut by 6 bases, the J end by 0 bases, with 15 bases between. This CDR3 spans 16 amino acids. The CDR3 here is CASSTPGAIAKNIQYF. As DNA, the CDR3 is TGTGCCAGCAGCACCCCGGGAGCCATAGCCAAAAACATTCAGTACTTC.

The chain links TRBV15 to TRBJ2-1, with TRBD2 matching over 9 bases. Germline values: CDR1 LNHNV, CDR2 YYDKDF (reference sequence). V shed 0 bases, J shed 7 bases, and the junction held 4 bases outside the gene matches. The CDR3 covers 15 residues. The CDR3 nucleotides are TGTGCCACCAGCAGAGATTTGGGACTAGCAAATGAGCAGTTCTTC. It is translated as CATSRDLGLANEQFF.

The rearrangement joins TRBV18 to TRBJ2-3, with 7 bases that match TRBD2. The germline V gene encodes CDR1 KGHSH and CDR2 LQKENI. Trimming took 2 bases from V and 0 from J; bases not matched to a gene: 11. The CDR3 contains 18 residues. For the CDR3, the DNA is TGTGCCAGCTCACCATCAGCGGGGTTTCATACTAGCACAGATACGCAGTATTTT. Its protein product is CASSPSAGFHTSTDTQYF.

CDR3 DNA: TGCAGCGTTGAAAGGCTAGCCGGCACTGAAGCTTTCTTT. Its translation is CSVERLAGTEAFF. This chain uses TRBV29-1 with TRBJ1-1; D unclear. The CDR3 contains 13 residues. Trimming pared 2 bases from V and 4 bases from J, leaving 11 bases between. Germline V lookup: CDR1 SQVTM, CDR2 ANQGSEA.

The V gene is TRBV19, the J gene TRBJ1-2, with a weak D call TRBD1 (6 bases). There are 13 residues in the CDR3. Trimming left V 6 bases short and J 8 bases short, with 16 bases between. CDR1 and CDR2 from the germline V gene are LNHDA and SQIVND (reference sequence). CDR3 region: CASSLQGSRGYTF. CDR3 bases: TGTGCCAGTAGCTTACAGGGTAGTCGAGGCTACACCTTC.

The chain links TRBV5-6 to TRBJ1-2; 8 nucleotides match TRBD1. J lost 1 base, V lost 6 bases, and 5 bases had no gene match. The CDR3 consists of 14 residues. In germline, CDR1 is SGHDT, CDR2 YYEEEE. The CDR3 spells CASTSDRVNYGYTF. CDR3 DNA sequence: TGTGCCAGCACCTCGGACAGGGTTAACTATGGCTACACCTTC.

This clone was seen only a few times. The gene calls are TRBV4-1 and TRBJ1-5; D is ambiguous. This CDR3 has 15 residues. Trimming took off 0 bases at V and 6 bases at J, with 12 bases between the two ends. Germline-derived CDR1 and CDR2 are MGHRA and YSYEKL. The CDR3 coding sequence is TGCGCCAGCAGCCAAGATATGCGGTTGGGTCAGCCCCAGCATTTT. Translation gives CASSQDMRLGQPQHF.

This clone was found once. J is TRBJ1-1 and V is TRBV28; D remains ambiguous. This CDR3 has 18 residues. Germline V lookup: CDR1 MDHEN, CDR2 SYDVKM. V shed 4 bases and J shed 1 base, with 22 bases lying between them. CDR3: CASSSPRPILYGNTEAFF. The CDR3 nucleotides are TGTGCCAGCAGTTCTCCCAGGCCCATCCTCTATGGGAACACTGAAGCTTTCTTT.

The chain employs TRBV6-1 and TRBJ2-1; 9 bases are shared with TRBD2. Germline V gene sequence: CDR1 MNHNS, CDR2 SASEGT. V gave up 3 bases and J gave up 7 bases; unmatched junction bases: 7. CDR3 size: 15 residues. The CDR3 sequence is CASSELSGRRNEQFF. As DNA, the CDR3 is TGTGCCAGCAGTGAGCTAAGCGGGAGGCGGAATGAGCAGTTCTTC.

The chain links TRBV24-1 to TRBJ2-3; TRBD2 aligns across 11 bases. CDR3 length: 16 residues. With V trimmed by 4 bases and J by 5 bases, 7 bases remained unmatched. Germline V lookup: CDR1 KGHDR, CDR2 SFDVKD. CDR3 sequence reads: CATSEPLAGELDTQYF. CDR3 in DNA: TGTGCCACCAGTGAGCCACTAGCGGGAGAGTTAGATACGCAGTATTTT.

V usage is TRBV6-4 and J usage is TRBJ2-7, with 7 nucleotides matching TRBD2. The CDR3 is 18 residues long. Losses at the gene ends were 3 bases for V and 4 bases for J; bases not matched to a gene: 18. Germline assignment: CDR1 MRHNA and CDR2 SNTAGT. CDR3 amino acids: CASSDRLAENYYGYEQYF. The CDR3 region has the DNA TGTGCCAGCAGTGATAGGCTAGCGGAGAACTATTACGGGTACGAGCAGTACTTC.

This chain connects TRBV7-8 to TRBJ1-5, with D unresolved. The CDR3 is 16 residues long. The germline CDR1 and CDR2 sequences are SGHVS and FQNEAQ. V lost 5 bases, J lost 3 bases, and 17 bases lay in between. The CDR3 region has the DNA TGTGCCAGCAGCCTAAACCCGGGGTCTATCAATCAGCCCCAGCATTTT. Translation: CASSLNPGSINQPQHF.

V is TRBV18 and J is TRBJ1-6; 9 nucleotides match TRBD1. Looked up from germline, CDR1 is KGHSH and CDR2 is LQKENI. V lost 6 bases and J lost 8; bases outside the gene matches: 11. The CDR3 extends over 16 amino acids. Here the CDR3 reads CASSNPPGQGDSPLHF. CDR3 in DNA: TGTGCCAGCTCCAACCCTCCGGGACAGGGCGATTCACCCCTCCACTTT. Variable domain in full (rest from reference TRBV18 and TRBJ1-6): NAGVMQNPRHLVRRRGQEARLRCSPMKGHSHVYWYRQLPEEGLKFMVYLQKENIIDESGMPKERFSAEFPKEGPSILRIQQVVRGDSAAYFCASSNPPGQGDSPLHFGNGTRLTVT.

The table lists this clone with a count of one. The chain combines TRBV3-1 (or the pseudogene TRBV3-2) with TRBJ2-2; D is possibly TRBD2 (5 bases). The V and J ends lost 4 bases and 1 base respectively, with 7 bases between them. This CDR3 has 14 amino acids. Per germline, CDR1 LGHDT and CDR2 YNNKEL (reference sequence). CDR3 protein: CASSRAGNTGELFF. CDR3 bases: TGTGCCAGCAGCCGGGCGGGGAACACCGGGGAGCTGTTTTTT.

This clone has a single count. This chain links TRBV6-6 with TRBJ1-2; 7 nucleotides align to TRBD1. J gave up 0 bases and V 7 bases, and 5 bases lay outside the gene matches. This CDR3 has 14 residues. Germline loops: CDR1 MNHNY, CDR2 SVGAGI (reference sequence). The CDR3 region is CASMSGGANYGYTF. The CDR3 region has the DNA TGTGCCAGCATGTCAGGGGGAGCTAACTATGGCTACACCTTC.